Below, 21 T cell receptor beta chains from the same sample are listed, as sequenced in a study of T-cell reconstitution after alpha-beta-depleted transplantation in children. Preparing the TCRbeta library involved the use of unique molecular identifiers. TCRdb recomputed calls from the PCR reads with MiXCR, one row per CDR3 protein. The sample contains about 610,000 distinct CDR3 sequences, 10% to 13% of which appear only once. The source was PBMCs from the stem cell graft donor, collected from the stem cell graft. The receptors were sampled from a human donor who donated a stem cell graft to a child with acute myeloid leukemia.

The rearrangement uses TRBV29-1 and TRBJ2-2; D gene uncertain. In germline, CDR1 is SQVTM, CDR2 ANQGSEA. The V gene lost 7 bases and the J gene lost 0 bases, with 12 bases spanning the gap. The CDR3 covers 14 residues. The CDR3, as DNA: TGCAGCGCCCGAGGCGGAACGAACACCGGGGAGCTGTTTTTT. Protein product: CSARGGTNTGELFF.

At least ten counts were recorded for this clonotype. The V gene is TRBV10-3, the J gene TRBJ2-3; D is tentatively TRBD1 or TRBD2 (6 bases each). V lost 7 bases to trimming and J lost 6 bases, with 11 bases between them. The CDR3 sequence is 12 residues long. Germline V gene data show CDR1 as ENHRY and CDR2 as SYGVKD. The CDR3 region is CAIKGGSDTQYF. The CDR3 coding sequence is TGTGCCATCAAGGGGGGCTCGGATACGCAGTATTTT.

This clonotype was recorded at least ten times. This chain joins TRBV10-3 and TRBJ2-2; 7 bases are a match to TRBD1. This CDR3 comprises 17 residues. Germline V gene lookup returns CDR1 ENHRY and CDR2 SYGVKD. V was pared by 6 bases and J by 1 base, with 11 bases of the junction left unmatched. The CDR3 protein is CAISSSGTERNTGELFF. DNA of the CDR3: TGTGCCATCAGCTCCTCCGGGACAGAAAGGAACACCGGGGAGCTGTTTTTT.

The table lists this clonotype with many counts. This chain connects TRBV18 to TRBJ2-3; the D is unclear. The V end was cut by 3 bases, the J end by 1 base, with 8 bases between. The CDR3 is made up of 14 amino acids. From germline, CDR1 is KGHSH and CDR2 LQKENI. The CDR3 spells CASSPVGGTDTQYF. CDR3 nucleotides: TGTGCCAGCTCACCGGTGGGCGGCACAGATACGCAGTATTTT.

This clonotype was detected a few times. This chain joins TRBV6-2 or TRBV6-3 and TRBJ1-5; 8 bases line up with TRBD1. V dropped 6 bases and J dropped 6; count of bases not matched to a gene: 7. Looked up from germline, CDR1 is MNHEY and CDR2 is SVGEGT. CDR3 length equals 14 residues. This CDR3 reads CASRYGQGFQPQHF. The DNA of the CDR3 is TGTGCCAGCAGATACGGACAGGGTTTTCAGCCCCAGCATTTT.

The table lists this clonotype with a few counts. The genes are TRBV6-2 or TRBV6-3 and TRBJ2-2, with TRBD2 matching 10 bases. V trimming: 5 bases; J trimming: 5 bases; junction bases outside the gene matches: 8. The CDR3 runs 16 residues. Germline loops: CDR1 MNHEY, CDR2 SVGEGT. CDR3 in DNA: TGTGCCAGCAGTCGCTCTAGCGGGAGCGGGACCGGGGAGCTGTTTTTT. Translating gives CASSRSSGSGTGELFF.

The rearrangement joins TRBV4-3 to TRBJ2-6; maybe TRBD2 (5 bases). This CDR3 has 16 amino acids. CDR1 is LGHNA, CDR2 YSLEER, per germline. Deletions cut 1 base from V and 2 bases from J, with 9 bases between. DNA of the CDR3: TGCGCCAGCAGCCAAGGGAAGGGAGCTGGGGCCAACGTCCTGACTTTC. Its protein is CASSQGKGAGANVLTF.

This clonotype was seen more than once but under ten times. The chain couples TRBV7-9 to TRBJ2-1; D perhaps matches TRBD1 (5 bases). The CDR3 sequence is 17 residues long. V lost 1 base and J lost 4, with 17 bases in between. Germline loops: CDR1 SEHNR, CDR2 FQNEAQ (reference sequence). The CDR3 DNA reads as TGTGCCAGCAGCTTAGACCCCAGGGCCAGGGCTTACAATGAGCAGTTCTTC. Translating it yields CASSLDPRARAYNEQFF.

The chain recombines TRBV5-5 with TRBJ2-7, with 8 nucleotides matching TRBD2. Germline V gene data show CDR1 as SGHKS and CDR2 as YYEKEE (reference sequence). J gave up 3 bases and V 7 bases, and 9 bases lay outside the gene matches. CDR3 length: 14 amino acids. CDR3 protein: CASLMAGGFYEQYF. The CDR3 coding sequence is TGTGCCAGCTTAATGGCGGGAGGTTTCTACGAGCAGTACTTC.

This clonotype has a count of ten or more. CDR3 nucleotides: TGTGCCAGCAGCACGGCAGGGAGTATAAACACCGGGGAGCTGTTTTTT. Translation gives CASSTAGSINTGELFF. The chain employs TRBV9 and TRBJ2-2, with D possibly being TRBD1 or TRBD2 (5 bases each). V dropped 4 bases and J dropped 2 bases, with 15 bases sitting between them. The CDR3 is made up of 16 amino acids. Germline CDR1 SGDLS, CDR2 YYNGEE.

This clonotype occurred many times. This rearrangement joins TRBV18 to TRBJ1-3, with no clear D. Trimming pared 8 bases from V and 4 bases from J, leaving 12 bases between. Germline assignment: CDR1 KGHSH and CDR2 LQKENI. The CDR3 loop spans 13 amino acids. CDR3 bases: TGTGCCAGCAGTGGTACTCCCGGAAACACCATATATTTT. It specifies CASSGTPGNTIYF.

The J gene is TRBJ2-5, the V gene TRBV29-1, with unresolved D. Trimming took 0 bases from V and 10 from J, leaving 18 bases between them. Per germline, CDR1 SQVTM and CDR2 ANQGSEA. This CDR3 region has 14 residues. The CDR3, as DNA: TGCAGCGTTGAAGACTCCGGGTCTATCCTTATCCAGTACTTC. This encodes CSVEDSGSILIQYF.

In this sample, this clonotype turned up a few times. This chain joins TRBV20-1 and TRBJ2-7; D might be TRBD2 (5 bases). This CDR3 contains 15 residues. The V end was cut by 7 bases, the J end by 2 bases, with 21 bases between. Germline V CDR1 and CDR2: DFQATT, SNEGSKA (reference sequence). CDR3 in DNA: TGCAGTGTTAACCGAGTAGGACTTACCGCCTACGAGCAGTACTTC. This codes for CSVNRVGLTAYEQYF.

This chain uses TRBV7-2 with TRBJ2-1; the match to TRBD2 covers 7 bases. J lost 7 bases, V lost 5 bases, and 17 bases had no gene match. This CDR3 contains 17 residues. Germline V gene lookup returns CDR1 SGHTA and CDR2 FQGNSA. In DNA form, the CDR3 reads TGTGCCAGCAGCCCGCCTAGCGGAATCACCCGGGGGAATGAGCAGTTCTTC. Translated: CASSPPSGITRGNEQFF.

The table lists this clonotype with a few counts. This rearrangement joins TRBV29-1 to TRBJ2-1, with D unclear. CDR3 length equals 9 residues. Germline CDR1 SQVTM, CDR2 ANQGSEA. The V end was cut by 4 bases, the J end by 14 bases, with 9 bases between. CDR3 loop: CSVGPSKFF. The CDR3 nucleotides are TGCAGCGTTGGACCATCCAAGTTCTTC.

V gene TRBV28 combines with J gene TRBJ2-2; 8 bases align to TRBD1. This CDR3 contains 16 residues. The V gene end was trimmed by 8 bases and the J gene end by 4 bases; junction bases not matched to a gene: 12. Per germline, CDR1 MDHEN and CDR2 SYDVKM. The CDR3 is CASSISGQGRTGELFF. CDR3 nucleotides: TGTGCCAGCTCGATTTCCGGACAGGGACGCACCGGGGAGCTGTTTTTT. Supplemented by reference TRBV28 and TRBJ2-2, the full variable domain reads DVKVTQSSRYLVKRTGEKVFLECVQDMDHENMFWYRQDPGLGLRLIYFSYDVKMKEKGDIPEGYSVSREKKERFSLILESASTNQTSMYLCASSISGQGRTGELFFGEGSRLTVL.

The chain uses TRBV7-2 and TRBJ2-7, with TRBD2 matching over 7 bases. Germline V gene lookup returns CDR1 SGHTA and CDR2 FQGNSA. This CDR3 has 17 residues. V lost 5 bases and J lost 3; bases outside the gene matches: 16. The CDR3 nucleotides read TGTGCCAGCAGCCCCTCCCTGGGAAGCGGGAAGTACTACGAGCAGTACTTC. Translating gives CASSPSLGSGKYYEQYF.

The rearrangement links TRBV12-3 or TRBV12-4 to TRBJ2-4, with D maybe TRBD2 (7 bases). Trimming removed 8 bases from V and 7 bases from J, with 15 bases in between. CDR3 size: 13 residues. In nucleotides, the CDR3 is TGTGCCAGCGGGACACTAGCGATCAACATTCAGTACTTC. Translated: CASGTLAINIQYF.

This clonotype was recorded many times. The chain has TRBV10-3 and TRBJ1-4; D is ambiguous. Deletions cut 10 bases from V and 5 bases from J, with 20 bases between. Germline assignment: CDR1 ENHRY and CDR2 SYGVKD. The length of the CDR3 is 15 residues. The CDR3 here is CATALEPEGNEKLFF. The DNA for the CDR3 is TGTGCCACCGCTTTGGAGCCGGAGGGAAATGAAAAACTGTTTTTT.

This clonotype has only a few counts. The chain combines TRBV18 with TRBJ1-1; TRBD1 might be the D (6 bases). V lost 3 bases and J lost 4, with 12 bases in between. CDR3 size: 14 residues. Germline CDR1 and CDR2: KGHSH and LQKENI. Written as DNA, the CDR3 is TGTGCCAGCTCACCGGGGGCCCCGGGCACTGAAGCTTTCTTT. This codes for CASSPGAPGTEAFF.

The chain combines TRBV6-5 with TRBJ2-1; tentatively, D is TRBD2 (6 bases). The germline V and J ends were trimmed by 4 bases and 8 bases, with 21 bases remaining between them. Germline CDR1 reads MNHEY; CDR2 reads SVGAGI. The CDR3 runs to 16 residues. The CDR3 protein is CASSFSGLRDLDEQFF. The CDR3 nucleotides read TGTGCCAGCAGTTTTTCGGGACTTCGTGATTTGGATGAGCAGTTCTTC.